The 32 T cell receptor beta chains in this list originate from one sample, sequenced in a study of blood T cell repertoires in COVID-19. Data came from immunoSEQ multiplex PCR; TCRdb stores just in-frame clones and leaves some out. The data show roughly 78,000 clones, around 86% seen once. The sample comprised peripheral blood. These receptors were collected from a woman aged 60 to 75 with acute or convalescent COVID-19.

A few counts support this clone. The rearrangement joins TRBV5-1 to TRBJ2-1, with 12 bases matching TRBD1. The V gene end was trimmed by 4 bases and the J gene end by 6 bases; junction bases not matched to a gene: 8. The CDR3 is made up of 16 amino acids. Germline V CDR1 and CDR2: SGHRS, YFSETQ. The CDR3 region is CASSLGQGAFLNEQFF. CDR3 DNA: TGCGCCAGCAGCCTGGGACAGGGGGCATTTCTCAATGAGCAGTTCTTC.

This chain uses TRBV29-1 with TRBJ1-1; D remains ambiguous. Germline-derived CDR1 and CDR2 are SQVTM and ANQGSEA. The CDR3 is 12 amino acids. V lost 8 bases to trimming and J lost 1 base, with 11 bases between them. CDR3 bases: TGCAGCCCGACTGGCAAGAACACTGAAGCTTTCTTT. Protein sequence: CSPTGKNTEAFF.

This sequence joins TRBV3-1 (or the pseudogene TRBV3-2) and TRBJ2-5; weak D call: TRBD2 (6 bases). V gave up 3 bases and J gave up 1 base, with 12 bases separating them. The CDR3 is made up of 15 amino acids. Germline loops: CDR1 LGHDT, CDR2 YNNKEL (reference sequence). CDR3 loop: CASSQFAGTQETQYF. The CDR3 nucleotides are TGTGCCAGCAGCCAGTTTGCGGGGACCCAAGAGACCCAGTACTTC.

This clone was recorded only once. The rearrangement links TRBV15 to TRBJ2-7, with a tentative D call TRBD1 (6 bases). V was shortened by 0 bases and J by 7 bases, with 22 bases between the two germline ends. CDR3 length: 17 residues. Germline CDR1 LNHNV, CDR2 YYDKDF (reference sequence). CDR3 loop: CATSREIPNRAMGEQYF. The CDR3 coding sequence is TGTGCCACCAGCAGAGAGATTCCAAACAGGGCCATGGGAGAGCAGTACTTC.

V and J are TRBV6-1 and TRBJ2-7; 7 nucleotides match TRBD2. Germline V CDR1 and CDR2: MNHNS, SASEGT. This CDR3 region has 14 residues. The ends lost 2 bases at V and 3 bases at J; junction bases unmatched: 4. The CDR3 coding sequence is TGTGCCAGCAGTGAAAGGGGAGGGCGCTACGAGCAGTACTTC. Amino acid sequence: CASSERGGRYEQYF.

This chain connects TRBV28 to TRBJ2-5; perhaps TRBD2 as D (5 bases). The CDR3 covers 13 residues. Germline-derived CDR1 and CDR2 are MDHEN and SYDVKM. Trimming pared 6 bases from V and 0 bases from J, leaving 8 bases between. The CDR3 protein is CASRPGNQETQYF. The CDR3 DNA sequence: TGTGCCAGCAGGCCGGGAAACCAAGAGACCCAGTACTTC.

This clone was seen only once. The chain links TRBV24-1 to TRBJ2-5; 7 bases map to TRBD2. The CDR3 is made up of 14 amino acids. The trim removed 4 bases at V and 3 bases at J, leaving 4 bases unmatched. CDR1 is KGHDR, CDR2 SFDVKD, per germline. CDR3: CATSERTREETQYF. The CDR3 DNA reads TGTGCCACCAGTGAACGGACTAGGGAAGAGACCCAGTACTTC.

This rearrangement joins TRBV6-5 to TRBJ1-1; maybe TRBD1 (6 bases). The CDR3 is 14 amino acids. Germline V gene sequence: CDR1 MNHEY, CDR2 SVGAGI. Trimming removed 6 bases at V and 0 bases at J, with 11 bases between. This chain's CDR3 is CASSRTALNTEAFF. The CDR3 DNA reads TGTGCCAGCAGCCGGACAGCCCTGAACACTGAAGCTTTCTTT.

The chain couples TRBV2 to TRBJ2-7; TRBD1 matches 12 bases. Trimming took 6 bases from V and 7 from J; bases not matched to a gene: 10. This CDR3 is 15 amino acids long. Germline V CDR1 and CDR2: SNHLY, FYNNEI. CDR3 sequence: CASRTYGTGGKEQYF. CDR3 DNA sequence: TGTGCCAGCAGAACCTACGGGACAGGGGGCAAAGAGCAGTACTTC.

The V and J genes are TRBV5-1 and TRBJ2-1; 8 bases fit TRBD2. With V trimmed by 3 bases and J by 9 bases, 8 bases remained unmatched. CDR1 is SGHRS and CDR2 is YFSETQ in the germline V gene. The length of the CDR3 is 14 residues. The CDR3 is CASSSGTSTSEQFF. CDR3 bases: TGCGCCAGCAGCTCCGGGACTAGTACGAGTGAGCAGTTCTTC.

The V call is TRBV7-2, the J call TRBJ2-7, with 7 bases lining up with TRBD1. The ends lost 3 bases at V and 0 bases at J; junction bases unmatched: 2. CDR3 length equals 14 residues. CDR1 SGHTA and CDR2 FQGNSA come from the germline V gene. The CDR3 sequence is CASSLGQSSYEQYF. DNA of the CDR3: TGTGCCAGCAGCTTGGGACAGAGCTCCTACGAGCAGTACTTC. The variable domain in full, with the rest retrieved from reference TRBV7-2 and TRBJ2-7, is GAGVSQSPSNKVTEKGKDVELRCDPISGHTALYWYRQSLGQGLEFLIYFQGNSAPDKSGLPSDRFSAERTGGSVSTLTIQRTQQEDSAVYLCASSLGQSSYEQYFGPGTRLTVT.

This chain joins TRBV3-1 (or the pseudogene TRBV3-2) and TRBJ2-3, with D perhaps TRBD1 (5 bases). The germline V gene encodes CDR1 LGHDT and CDR2 YNNKEL (reference sequence). V lost 3 bases, J lost 2 bases, and 15 bases lay in between. The length of the CDR3 is 16 residues. The CDR3 loop is CASSHQQASYTDTQYF. CDR3 in DNA: TGTGCCAGCAGCCATCAACAGGCTTCTTACACAGATACGCAGTATTTT.

CDR3 DNA sequence: TGTGCCAGCAGCCAAGGAAGGGCAGGGTTTAGAGAAGAAAAACTGTTTTTT. Protein product: CASSQGRAGFREEKLFF. The rearrangement links TRBV3-1 (or the pseudogene TRBV3-2) to TRBJ1-4; maybe TRBD1 (5 bases). Germline V gene lookup returns CDR1 LGHDT and CDR2 YNNKEL (reference sequence). The CDR3 totals 17 residues. Trimming pared 1 base from V and 8 bases from J, leaving 20 bases between.

The V call is TRBV28, the J call TRBJ1-4; D remains unclear. The CDR3 totals 14 residues. Trimming removed 5 bases from V and 0 bases from J, with 7 bases in between. From germline, CDR1 is MDHEN and CDR2 SYDVKM. DNA of the CDR3: TGTGCCAGCAGTCCAGTGACAACTAATGAAAAACTGTTTTTT. It is translated as CASSPVTTNEKLFF.

CDR3 region: CACNTGTGFQPQHF. DNA of the CDR3: TGTGCCTGTAACACGGGGACAGGCTTTCAGCCCCAGCATTTT. The chain is built from TRBV30 and TRBJ1-5, with 8 bases lining up with TRBD1. Germline trimming cut 6 bases from V and 6 bases from J; bases unmatched to any gene: 10. This CDR3 comprises 14 residues. CDR1 and CDR2 (germline): GTSNPN, SVGIG (reference sequence).

The chain is built from TRBV30 and TRBJ1-4; D is undetermined. This CDR3 region has 18 residues. V gave up 1 base and J gave up 0 bases, with 18 bases separating them. CDR1 is GTSNPN, CDR2 SVGIG, per germline (reference sequence). CDR3 region: CAWSGTTNRLSTNEKLFF. The CDR3 bases are TGTGCCTGGAGTGGAACCACAAATCGACTCTCAACTAATGAAAAACTGTTTTTT.

This CDR3 is CASSLHPPNDEKLFF. Written as DNA, the CDR3 is TGTGCCAGCAGTCTCCACCCCCCTAATGATGAAAAACTGTTTTTT. The chain employs TRBV28 and TRBJ1-4, with D unresolved. The CDR3 contains 15 residues. Germline CDR1 and CDR2: MDHEN and SYDVKM. Between the trimmed V and J ends, which lost 5 bases and 6 bases, there was a span of 16 bases.

The CDR3 coding sequence is TGTGCCAGCAGGGACTCGGGACTACAAGGGTACGAGCAGTACTTC. It encodes CASRDSGLQGYEQYF. The chain couples TRBV11-1 to TRBJ2-7, with 7 bases fitting TRBD2. Trimming at V came to 6 bases and at J to 4 bases, leaving 12 bases not matched to a gene. Germline values: CDR1 SGHAT, CDR2 FQDESV (reference sequence). There are 15 residues in the CDR3.

The chain couples TRBV18 to TRBJ2-3; D possibly corresponds to TRBD1 (6 bases). This CDR3 is 15 amino acids long. Trimming removed 5 bases from V and 2 bases from J, with 14 bases in between. CDR1 is KGHSH, CDR2 LQKENI, per germline. CDR3 amino acids: CASSASTGDTDTQYF. CDR3 nucleotide sequence: TGTGCCAGCTCAGCCTCGACAGGCGACACAGATACGCAGTATTTT.

V gene TRBV7-9 combines with J gene TRBJ1-6; TRBD1 matches 7 bases. The germline V gene encodes CDR1 SEHNR and CDR2 FQNEAQ (reference sequence). With V trimmed by 5 bases and J by 0 bases, 7 bases remained unmatched. The CDR3 covers 17 residues. The DNA for the CDR3 is TGTGCCAGCAGCCCCGCCAGGGGGAGCTCCTATAATTCACCCCTCCACTTT. Its translation: CASSPARGSSYNSPLHF.

This chain uses TRBV2 with TRBJ1-4; no clear D. Germline V gene sequence: CDR1 SNHLY, CDR2 FYNNEI. The V end was cut by 9 bases, the J end by 5 bases, with 10 bases between. The CDR3 contains 12 residues. CDR3 in DNA: TGTGCCAGTTGTGGAGGGAATGAAAAACTGTTTTTT. As protein: CASCGGNEKLFF.

This chain connects TRBV4-3 to TRBJ1-4; weak D call: TRBD1 (5 bases). V was cut by 4 bases and J by 7 bases, with 10 bases left in between. The CDR3 spans 13 residues. The germline V gene has CDR1 LGHNA and CDR2 YSLEER. The CDR3 here is CASSPMGGEKLFF. In nucleotides, the CDR3 is TGCGCCAGCAGCCCGATGGGGGGTGAAAAACTGTTTTTT.

The rearrangement uses TRBV12-3 or TRBV12-4 and TRBJ2-7, with 8 bases lining up with TRBD1. The CDR3 is 13 amino acids. Trimming at V came to 4 bases and at J to 3 bases, leaving 2 bases not matched to a gene. The DNA of the CDR3 is TGTGCCAGCAGTTCCGGACAGGGCTACGAGCAGTACTTC. Residues: CASSSGQGYEQYF.

This rearrangement joins TRBV7-2 to TRBJ2-7, with 11 nucleotides matching TRBD2. There are 15 residues in the CDR3. Germline CDR1 and CDR2: SGHTA and FQGNSA. V dropped 3 bases and J dropped 1; count of bases not matched to a gene: 2. CDR3 amino acids: CASSFSGRGSYEQYF. CDR3 in DNA: TGTGCCAGCAGCTTTAGCGGGAGGGGGTCCTACGAGCAGTACTTC.

This clone appeared a few times. The chain joins TRBV6-2 or TRBV6-3 to TRBJ2-3; possibly TRBD2 for D (7 bases). The CDR3 contains 14 residues. Germline V CDR1 and CDR2: MNHEY, SVGEGT. V was pared by 5 bases and J by 5 bases, with 14 bases between. Written as DNA, the CDR3 is TGTGCCAGCAGTCTCGGGGGGCGGATAGATACGCAGTATTTT. As protein: CASSLGGRIDTQYF.

The rearrangement uses TRBV6-2 or TRBV6-3 and TRBJ2-7, with TRBD1 as a possible D gene (7 bases). V was clipped by 0 bases and J by 0 bases, with 15 bases between them. This CDR3 has 17 residues. Germline CDR1 MNHEY, CDR2 SVGEGT. The CDR3 DNA reads TGTGCCAGCAGTTACTCGACCCAGGGGGGAAGCTCCTACGAGCAGTACTTC. Translation: CASSYSTQGGSSYEQYF.

DNA for the CDR3: TGTGCCAGCAGCCCGTCAGACAGGGACTATGAAAAACTGTTTTTT. Protein product: CASSPSDRDYEKLFF. The chain links TRBV5-5 to TRBJ1-4, with 7 nucleotides matching TRBD1. The V and J ends lost 4 bases and 6 bases, in that order; junction bases with no gene match: 9. This CDR3 region has 15 residues. CDR1 and CDR2 from the germline V gene are SGHKS and YYEKEE (reference sequence).

The rearrangement joins TRBV3-1 (or the pseudogene TRBV3-2) to TRBJ1-2, with 7 bases fitting TRBD1. Germline-derived CDR1 and CDR2 are LGHDT and YNNKEL (reference sequence). The trim removed 3 bases at V and 8 bases at J, leaving 3 bases unmatched. The CDR3 has 12 residues. CDR3 region: CASSQWTGGYTF. CDR3 nucleotides: TGTGCCAGCAGCCAGTGGACAGGCGGCTACACCTTC.

J is TRBJ2-7 and V is TRBV3-1 (or the pseudogene TRBV3-2); TRBD1 might be the D (5 bases). V lost 0 bases and J 0 bases, leaving 9 bases between the germline ends. The CDR3 is 15 residues long. The germline V gene has CDR1 LGHDT and CDR2 YNNKEL (reference sequence). CDR3 nucleotide sequence: TGTGCCAGCAGCCAAGATCAGGGTTACTCCTACGAGCAGTACTTC. The encoded protein is CASSQDQGYSYEQYF.

The gene calls are TRBV5-6 and TRBJ2-3; TRBD1 might be the D (6 bases). Germline lookup yields CDR1 SGHDT and CDR2 YYEEEE. CDR3 length: 15 amino acids. The V gene lost 5 bases and the J gene lost 4 bases, with 17 bases spanning the gap. CDR3 sequence reads: CASSSRDKGSDTQYF. The CDR3 DNA reads as TGTGCCAGCAGTTCCCGGGACAAAGGGTCAGATACGCAGTATTTT.

V and J are TRBV5-3 and TRBJ2-5, with TRBD1 matching 11 bases. TRBV5-3 has ORF status, its function being uncertain. V lost 4 bases, J lost 5 bases, and 7 bases stayed unmatched. This CDR3 has 15 residues. CDR3 residues: CARSLRTGGAETQYF. The CDR3 coding sequence is TGTGCCAGAAGCCTCCGGACAGGGGGCGCGGAGACCCAGTACTTC.

V usage is TRBV7-9 and J usage is TRBJ1-4; unclear D gene. CDR3 length: 14 residues. Trimming shortened V by 5 bases and J by 6 bases, and 13 bases separated the two germline ends. Germline CDR1 reads SEHNR; CDR2 reads FQNEAQ (reference sequence). DNA for the CDR3: TGTGCCAGCAGCCCTTTTTGGGGAGATGAAAAACTGTTTTTT. Translated: CASSPFWGDEKLFF.